This T cell receptor (beta chain) emerged from a study of blood T cell repertoires in COVID-19. The wider study: Acute and convalescent COVID-19 specimens originated in the United States, Italy and Spain.

Trimming took 4 bases from V and 6 from J; bases not matched to a gene: 8. CDR3 size: 14 residues. Germline V gene data show CDR1 as SGHNT and CDR2 as YYREEE (reference sequence). In the original processing: Amplified reference gene primers provided the basis for estimating nucleated cell counts. Some clones are missing from TCRdb's copy, which holds only in-frame ones; the method was immunoSEQ multiplex PCR. V, J and clone size are those of that table, while D and trimming were read from the DNA. The table records about 8,300 clones, 80% to 90% of them present only once. The sequenced material came from peripheral blood. The sequence came from a human donor in a cohort sampled during active COVID-19. The rearrangement links TRBV5-4 to TRBJ1-2; 8 nucleotides agree with TRBD1. The DNA of the CDR3 is TGTGCCAGCAGCACAGACGGGACAGGCCATGGCTACACCTTC. This sequence encodes CASSTDGTGHGYTF. The full variable domain, in which reference TRBV5-4 and TRBJ1-2 provide the parts outside the CDR3, is ETGVTQSPTHLIKTRGQQVTLRCSSQSGHNTVSWYQQALGQGPQFIFQYYREEENGRGNFPPRFSGLQFPNYSSELNVNALELDDSALYLCASSTDGTGHGYTFGSGTRLTVV.